This T cell receptor (beta chain) was sequenced for a study of blood T cell repertoires in COVID-19. Study context: The study drew acute and convalescent COVID-19 samples from the United States, Italy and Spain.

In the study's own analysis: Reference gene primer amplification gave estimated nucleated cell counts. This table comes from immunoSEQ multiplex PCR, and its TCRdb copy is limited to in-frame clones, with some not included. V, J and clone size derive from that table, while D and trimming were established from the DNA sequence. Found here are roughly 170,000 clones, 87% of them singletons; the top ten hold 9.5% to 15%. The CDR3 length is 15 residues. Germline CDR1 is LGHNA and CDR2 is YNFKEQ. Between the trimmed V and J ends, which lost 0 bases and 5 bases, there was a span of 11 bases. The sequence was collected from a woman between 65 and 79 years old with COVID-19, enrolled during active disease. The sequenced material came from peripheral blood. The rearrangement joins TRBV4-2 to TRBJ2-1, with D unclear. CDR3 loop: CASSQEAPADNEQFF. In nucleotides, the CDR3 is TGTGCCAGCAGCCAAGAAGCCCCTGCGGACAATGAGCAGTTCTTC.